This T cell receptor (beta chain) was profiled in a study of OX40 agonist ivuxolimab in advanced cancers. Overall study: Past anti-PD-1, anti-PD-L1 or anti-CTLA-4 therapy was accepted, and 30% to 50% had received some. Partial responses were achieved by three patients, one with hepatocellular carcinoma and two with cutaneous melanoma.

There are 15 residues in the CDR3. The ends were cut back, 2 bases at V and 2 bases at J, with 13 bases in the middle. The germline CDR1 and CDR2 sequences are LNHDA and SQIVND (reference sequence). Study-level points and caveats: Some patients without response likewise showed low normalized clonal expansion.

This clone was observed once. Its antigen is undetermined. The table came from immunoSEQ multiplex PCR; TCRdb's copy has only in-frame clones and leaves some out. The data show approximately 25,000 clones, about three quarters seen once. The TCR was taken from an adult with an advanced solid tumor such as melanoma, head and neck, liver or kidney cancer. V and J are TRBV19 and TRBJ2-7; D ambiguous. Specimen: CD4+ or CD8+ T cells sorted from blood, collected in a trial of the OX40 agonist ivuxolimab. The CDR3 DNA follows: TGTGCCAGTAGTATATCCTGGGCGGACCCCTACGAGCAGTACTTC. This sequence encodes CASSISWADPYEQYF.